The sample holds many counts of the clone carrying this T cell receptor (beta chain). TCRdb used MiXCR to reprocess the multiplex PCR reads, holding one entry per CDR3 protein. The repertoire holds about 130,000 distinct CDR3 sequences, with just under 20% as singletons. This sample was included in a study of breast tumors, draining lymph nodes, adjacent tissues. The CDR3 has 12 amino acids. V lost 2 bases and J 5 bases, leaving 7 bases between the germline ends. Germline loops: CDR1 GTSNPN, CDR2 SVGIG (reference sequence). Axillary draining lymph nodes of breast cancer patients supplied the node samples.

The chain employs TRBV30 and TRBJ2-1; D is ambiguous. The clonotype originates from a female donor with breast cancer. Some clones in this sample may be carry-over from other donors' samples. Source material: axillary lymph node tissue. CDR3 in amino acids: CAWSLGHNEQFF. The DNA of the CDR3 is TGTGCCTGGAGTTTAGGTCACAATGAGCAGTTCTTC.